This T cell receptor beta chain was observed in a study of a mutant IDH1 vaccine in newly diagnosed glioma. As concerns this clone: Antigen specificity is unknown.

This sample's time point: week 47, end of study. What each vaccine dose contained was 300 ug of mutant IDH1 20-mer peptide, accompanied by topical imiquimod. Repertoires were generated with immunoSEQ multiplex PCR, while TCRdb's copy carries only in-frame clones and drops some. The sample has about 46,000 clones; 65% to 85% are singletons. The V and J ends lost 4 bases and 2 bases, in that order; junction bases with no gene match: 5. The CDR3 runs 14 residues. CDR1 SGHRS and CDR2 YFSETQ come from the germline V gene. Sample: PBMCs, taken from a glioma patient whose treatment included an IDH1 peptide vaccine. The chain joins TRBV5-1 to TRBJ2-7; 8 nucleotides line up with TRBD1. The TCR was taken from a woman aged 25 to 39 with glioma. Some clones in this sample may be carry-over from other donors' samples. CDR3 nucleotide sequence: TGCGCCAGCAGCCCCCAGGGGGCTCCCTACGAGCAGTACTTC. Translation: CASSPQGAPYEQYF.